This is a list of T cell receptor beta chains from one sample in a study of blood T cells in healthy people across ages. MiXCR, applied by TCRdb to the 5' RACE reads, yields one record per CDR3 protein. The sample lists roughly 2 million distinct CDR3 sequences; just under 50% were seen once. Sample: blood. These receptors all stem from a woman aged 40 to 55 in good health. Both conserved end residues are part of each CDR3. A D gene is named only where the DNA matches it firmly. A clone size is listed for some rows: how often the clone was seen (once, few, many), or a class if it is expanded.

TRBV28,.,.,TRBJ2-7,15,CASSYTGIRTYEQYF,TGTGCCAGCAGCTACACAGGGATTAGAACCTACGAGCAGTACTTC
TRBV7-2,.,.,TRBJ2-1,15,CASSQDRTEPYEQFF,TGTGCCAGCAGCCAAGACCGGACAGAGCCCTACGAGCAGTTCTTC
TRBV6-5,TRBD2,.,TRBJ2-1,14,CASSLAGEVGEQFF,TGTGCCAGCAGTCTAGCGGGGGAGGTGGGGGAGCAGTTCTTC
TRBV2,.,.,TRBJ1-2,16,CASSLVPTVPLRGYTF,TGTGCCAGCAGTCTGGTACCGACAGTTCCCTTGCGTGGCTACACCTTC
TRBV6-2/TRBV6-3,.,once,TRBJ1-5,15,CASRGRSMSNQPQHF,TGTGCCAGCAGGGGCCGGTCCATGAGCAATCAGCCCCAGCATTTT
TRBV9,TRBD1,.,TRBJ1-6,15,CASSSQTGQNSPLHF,TGTGCCAGCAGCTCACAGACAGGGCAAAATTCACCCCTCCACTTT
TRBV24-1,TRBD1,.,TRBJ2-5,18,CATSDPFSGTGLYNEQYF,TGTGCCACCAGTGACCCCTTTTCCGGGACAGGGCTCTACAATGAGCAGTACTTC
TRBV25-1,.,once,TRBJ2-5,16,CASTETGDPYQETQYF,TGTGCCAGCACCGAAACGGGGGACCCGTACCAAGAGACCCAGTACTTC
TRBV5-1,.,.,TRBJ2-5,17,CASSGGLQTVGRETQYF,TGCGCCAGCAGCGGGGGGTTACAGACCGTCGGTCGGGAGACCCAGTACTTC
TRBV14,TRBD1,.,TRBJ2-1,14,CASSGGDRENEQFF,TGTGCCAGCAGCGGGGGGGACAGGGAGAATGAGCAGTTCTTC
TRBV12-3/TRBV12-4,TRBD1,.,TRBJ1-1,17,CASSFFQGQAKNTEAFF,TGTGCCAGCAGTTTCTTCCAGGGACAGGCCAAAAACACTGAAGCTTTCTTT
TRBV6-1,.,few,TRBJ2-3,15,CASSEGPRNTDTQYF,TGTGCCAGCAGTGAAGGACCCAGGAACACAGATACGCAGTATTTT
TRBV7-6,.,.,TRBJ2-1,14,CASSTIGVYNEQFF,TGTGCCAGCAGCACGATCGGGGTTTACAATGAGCAGTTCTTC
TRBV5-1,TRBD1,.,TRBJ1-2,15,CASREGTATMYGYTF,TGCGCCAGCAGGGAGGGGACAGCCACTATGTATGGCTACACCTTC
TRBV5-1,TRBD1,.,TRBJ1-2,16,CASSPRTGGEVNGYTF,TGCGCCAGCAGCCCTCGGACAGGGGGCGAGGTGAATGGCTACACCTTC
TRBV7-2,.,few,TRBJ2-1,13,CASSSANHNEQFF,TGTGCCAGCAGTTCGGCCAACCACAATGAGCAGTTCTTC
TRBV9,.,.,TRBJ2-3,16,CASSARDGQSTDTQYF,TGTGCCAGCAGCGCCCGGGACGGTCAAAGCACAGATACGCAGTATTTT
TRBV5-4,TRBD1,.,TRBJ2-6,16,CASQDRGLSGANVLTF,TGTGCCAGCCAAGACAGGGGCCTCTCTGGGGCCAACGTCCTGACTTTC
TRBV6-5,.,once,TRBJ2-1,15,CASSYSRGPGKEQFF,TGTGCCAGCAGTTACTCGAGAGGTCCGGGAAAAGAGCAGTTCTTC
TRBV6-6,.,few,TRBJ2-1,15,CAIRSEGQSYNEQFF,TGTGCCATCCGTTCGGAGGGGCAATCCTACAATGAGCAGTTCTTC
TRBV4-3,.,.,TRBJ1-2,15,CASSQVIAQGSGYTF,TGCGCCAGCAGCCAGGTGATCGCCCAGGGCAGTGGCTACACCTTC
TRBV9,.,.,TRBJ2-1,16,CASSVGSDWNYNEQFF,TGTGCCAGCAGCGTAGGGTCAGACTGGAATTACAATGAGCAGTTCTTC
TRBV7-8,.,.,TRBJ1-2,15,CASSPIQGPSYGYTF,TGTGCCAGCAGCCCCATACAGGGTCCCTCCTATGGCTACACCTTC
TRBV29-1,TRBD2,few,TRBJ2-1,15,CSVERLAGGHNEQFF,TGCAGCGTTGAAAGACTAGCGGGGGGCCACAATGAGCAGTTCTTC
TRBV29-1,TRBD1,.,TRBJ1-2,13,CSVRDRGSYGYTF,TGCAGCGTCCGGGACAGGGGGTCGTATGGCTACACCTTC
TRBV7-9,.,few,TRBJ2-1,15,CASSLQGPPYNEQFF,TGTGCCAGCAGCTTACAGGGTCCCCCATACAATGAGCAGTTCTTC
TRBV18,.,many,TRBJ2-5,12,CASSPLQETQYF,TGTGCCAGCAGCCCCCTCCAAGAGACCCAGTACTTC